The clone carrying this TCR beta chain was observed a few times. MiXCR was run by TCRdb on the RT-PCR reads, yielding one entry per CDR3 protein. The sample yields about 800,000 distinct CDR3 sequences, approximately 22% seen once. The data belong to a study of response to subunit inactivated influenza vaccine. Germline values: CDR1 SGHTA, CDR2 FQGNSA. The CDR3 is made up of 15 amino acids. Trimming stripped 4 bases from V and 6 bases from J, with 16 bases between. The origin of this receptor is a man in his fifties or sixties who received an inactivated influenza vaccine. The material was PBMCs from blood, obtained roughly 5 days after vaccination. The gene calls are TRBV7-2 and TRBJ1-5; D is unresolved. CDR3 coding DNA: TGTGCCAGCAGCTCCCTAGGCGGCGCGGGTCAGCCCCAGCATTTT. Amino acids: CASSSLGGAGQPQHF.